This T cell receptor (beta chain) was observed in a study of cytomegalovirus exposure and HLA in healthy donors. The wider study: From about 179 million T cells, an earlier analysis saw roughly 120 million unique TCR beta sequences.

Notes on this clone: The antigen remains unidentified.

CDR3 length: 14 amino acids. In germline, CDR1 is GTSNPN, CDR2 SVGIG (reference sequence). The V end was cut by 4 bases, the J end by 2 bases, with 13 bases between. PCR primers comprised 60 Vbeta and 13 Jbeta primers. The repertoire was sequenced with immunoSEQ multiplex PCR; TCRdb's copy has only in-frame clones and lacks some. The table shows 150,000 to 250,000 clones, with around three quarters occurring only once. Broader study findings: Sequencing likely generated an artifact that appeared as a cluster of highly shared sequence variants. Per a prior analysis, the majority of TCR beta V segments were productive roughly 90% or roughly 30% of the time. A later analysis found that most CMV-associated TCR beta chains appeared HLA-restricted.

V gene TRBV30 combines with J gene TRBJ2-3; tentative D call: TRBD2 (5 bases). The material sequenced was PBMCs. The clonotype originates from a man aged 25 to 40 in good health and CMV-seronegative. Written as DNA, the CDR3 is TGTGCCTGGATGTCCCGGGGTAACACAGATACGCAGTATTTT. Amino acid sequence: CAWMSRGNTDTQYF.